This passage covers 21 T cell receptor beta chains from one sample sequenced in a study of cytomegalovirus exposure and HLA in healthy donors. The PCR had 60 Vbeta and 13 Jbeta primers. Profiling relied on immunoSEQ multiplex PCR, and the TCRdb table lists in-frame clones only, not all of them. The sample has around 200,000 clones, around 75% seen once. The source material was PBMCs. Receptors were obtained from a male donor in good health and CMV-seronegative.

V is TRBV10-1 and J is TRBJ2-3, with TRBD2 matching 11 bases. CDR1 and CDR2 (germline): WNHNN, SYGVQD (reference sequence). The CDR3 length is 17 residues. V shed 0 bases, J shed 1 base, and the junction held 3 bases outside the gene matches. The CDR3 reads CASSESTSGGRTDTQYF. The CDR3 DNA follows: TGCGCCAGCAGTGAGTCTACTAGCGGGGGCCGCACAGATACGCAGTATTTT.

The J gene is TRBJ1-2, the V gene TRBV15; D ambiguous. Deletions cut 2 bases from V and 2 bases from J, with 12 bases between. CDR3 length: 15 amino acids. The germline V gene encodes CDR1 LNHNV and CDR2 YYDKDF (reference sequence). CDR3 sequence (DNA): TGTGCCACCAGCAGACCCCCGGCGGAGAACTATGGCTACACCTTC. It is translated as CATSRPPAENYGYTF.

The rearrangement uses TRBV30 and TRBJ1-1, with D possibly being TRBD1 (6 bases). Germline loops: CDR1 GTSNPN, CDR2 SVGIG (reference sequence). This CDR3 comprises 13 residues. The V end was cut by 5 bases, the J end by 0 bases, with 10 bases between. Written as DNA, the CDR3 is TGTGCCTGGGGACAGAACATGAACACTGAAGCTTTCTTT. Encoded protein: CAWGQNMNTEAFF.

V gene TRBV16 combines with J gene TRBJ1-5; 9 bases match TRBD1. Germline assignment: CDR1 KGHSY and CDR2 FQNENV. The CDR3 consists of 15 residues. The V gene end was trimmed by 5 bases and the J gene end by 0 bases; junction bases not matched to a gene: 2. The CDR3 DNA reads as TGTGCCAGCAGCGGGGACAGGGATAGCAATCAGCCCCAGCATTTT. This sequence encodes CASSGDRDSNQPQHF.

This clone was counted between two and nine times. This chain uses TRBV14 with TRBJ2-7; 9 bases match TRBD1. CDR3 length: 11 amino acids. Germline CDR1 and CDR2: SGHDN and FVKESK. With 11 bases clipped from V and 6 bases from J, the junction kept 5 bases outside the gene matches. The CDR3: CASGQGSEQYF. The CDR3 DNA reads as TGTGCCTCGGGACAGGGATCCGAGCAGTACTTC.

V usage is TRBV19 and J usage is TRBJ1-2; possibly TRBD1 for D (5 bases). CDR3 length: 15 residues. V was pared by 3 bases and J by 4 bases, with 15 bases between. Germline CDR1 is LNHDA and CDR2 is SQIVND (reference sequence). CDR3 bases: TGTGCCAGTAGTATGCCGGACATAATCTTCTATGGCTACACCTTC. Protein sequence: CASSMPDIIFYGYTF.

V and J are TRBV7-9 and TRBJ2-7; 11 nucleotides line up with TRBD1. Per the germline V gene, CDR1 is SEHNR and CDR2 is FQNEAQ (reference sequence). The CDR3 is made up of 16 amino acids. The V segment lost 4 bases and the J segment 5 bases; nucleotides outside the gene matches: 10. The CDR3 protein is CASSSPVGQGVHEQYF. CDR3 sequence (DNA): TGTGCCAGCAGCTCCCCCGTGGGACAGGGGGTCCACGAGCAGTACTTC.

In its sample, this clone was seen a few times. V is TRBV14 and J is TRBJ2-5, with D possibly being TRBD2 (6 bases). The CDR3 is made up of 15 amino acids. Trimming left V 0 bases short and J 4 bases short, with 12 bases between. Germline lookup yields CDR1 SGHDN and CDR2 FVKESK. The DNA of the CDR3 is TGTGCCAGCAGCCAAGATTCTACTAGCCGAGAGACCCAGTACTTC. This sequence encodes CASSQDSTSRETQYF.

This clone has a single count. The chain carries TRBV28 and TRBJ2-3; D may be TRBD2 (6 bases). This CDR3 is 16 amino acids long. Germline CDR1 is MDHEN and CDR2 is SYDVKM. V was shortened by 4 bases and J by 2 bases, with 16 bases between the two germline ends. CDR3 nucleotides: TGTGCCAGCAGTTCCCTCGGGCGACTAGTCACAGATACGCAGTATTTT. It codes for CASSSLGRLVTDTQYF.

This clone was counted only a few times. This rearrangement joins TRBV29-1 to TRBJ2-7; D may be TRBD1 (5 bases). V dropped 0 bases and J dropped 3 bases, with 15 bases sitting between them. CDR3 length equals 15 residues. The germline gives CDR1 SQVTM, CDR2 ANQGSEA. This CDR3 is CSVEDQGSPYYEQYF. The CDR3 region has the DNA TGCAGCGTTGAAGATCAGGGCTCTCCTTACTACGAGCAGTACTTC.

The chain joins TRBV6-6 to TRBJ2-2; D perhaps matches TRBD1 (6 bases). The CDR3 totals 13 residues. V was shortened by 5 bases and J by 3 bases, with 7 bases between the two germline ends. Germline CDR1 MNHNY, CDR2 SVGAGI (reference sequence). The CDR3 sequence is CASSPGDTGELFF. The CDR3 coding sequence is TGTGCCAGCAGTCCAGGGGACACCGGGGAGCTGTTTTTT.

This rearrangement joins TRBV6-1 to TRBJ1-2; 10 positions match TRBD1. Germline assignment: CDR1 MNHNS and CDR2 SASEGT. The length of the CDR3 is 15 residues. The J segment lost 4 bases and the V segment lost 2 bases, leaving 4 bases of the junction unmatched. Here the CDR3 DNA reads TGTGCCAGCAGTGAAAGGGGACAGGGGCTCTATGGCTACACCTTC. Translating gives CASSERGQGLYGYTF.

Concerning this clone itself: The same CDR3 arises from other DNA sequences in this sample as well. The rearrangement uses TRBV18 and TRBJ2-1; D may be TRBD1 (6 bases). There are 14 residues in the CDR3. The germline V gene encodes CDR1 KGHSH and CDR2 LQKENI. V dropped 5 bases and J dropped 2 bases, with 10 bases sitting between them. The CDR3 sequence: CASSSRGTYNEQFF. The CDR3 DNA follows: TGTGCCAGCTCATCCAGGGGAACCTACAATGAGCAGTTCTTC.

This clone was detected a few times. The V gene is TRBV7-9, the J gene TRBJ2-7; D gene uncertain. CDR3 length equals 11 residues. Germline-derived CDR1 and CDR2 are SEHNR and FQNEAQ (reference sequence). Trimming removed 4 bases at V and 3 bases at J, with 4 bases between. This CDR3 is CASSSHYEQYF. CDR3 bases: TGTGCCAGCAGCTCCCACTACGAGCAGTACTTC.

This chain joins TRBV18 and TRBJ2-3; 8 bases match TRBD2. CDR1 is KGHSH and CDR2 is LQKENI in the germline V gene. The CDR3 has 19 amino acids. Losses at the gene ends were 0 bases for V and 4 bases for J; bases not matched to a gene: 15. The CDR3 DNA sequence: TGTGCCAGCTCACCACCGGGTATGAGCGGGGGCCGAGGGCCAGATACGCAGTATTTT. Translating gives CASSPPGMSGGRGPDTQYF. Full variable domain (outside the CDR3, taken from reference TRBV18 and TRBJ2-3): NAGVMQNPRHLVRRRGQEARLRCSPMKGHSHVYWYRQLPEEGLKFMVYLQKENIIDESGMPKERFSAEFPKEGPSILRIQQVVRGDSAAYFCASSPPGMSGGRGPDTQYFGPGTRLTVL.

The chain has TRBV10-1 and TRBJ2-5; 7 positions match TRBD1. The V gene's germline CDR1 is WNHNN and CDR2 SYGVQD (reference sequence). The CDR3 has 14 amino acids. J gave up 5 bases and V 2 bases, and 5 bases lay outside the gene matches. CDR3 sequence: CASSERGLGETQYF. CDR3 sequence (DNA): TGCGCCAGCAGTGAGAGGGGGCTAGGGGAGACCCAGTACTTC.

As to this clone: One end of the junction is discordant with germline, which a read error may explain. The chain combines TRBV7-9 with TRBJ1-1; no definite D call. CDR3 length: 12 residues. The germline V gene has CDR1 SEHNR and CDR2 FQNEAQ (reference sequence). The CDR3 protein is CSSSPADTEAFF. CDR3 in DNA: TGTTCCAGCAGCCCGGCGGACACTGAAGCTTTCTTT.

V gene TRBV11-2 combines with J gene TRBJ1-4; D remains ambiguous. The length of the CDR3 is 17 residues. The V end lost 1 base, the J end lost 6 bases, and 18 bases lay between the germline ends. Per the germline V gene, CDR1 is SGHAT and CDR2 is FQNNGV. CDR3 amino acids: CASSLVYSPHQYEKLFF. CDR3 DNA: TGTGCCAGCAGCTTAGTCTACAGCCCGCACCAGTATGAAAAACTGTTTTTT.

This clone was observed a handful of times. The V call is TRBV6-1, the J call TRBJ1-5, with D maybe TRBD1 (5 bases). CDR3 length equals 14 residues. V was shortened by 1 base and J by 8 bases, with 12 bases between the two germline ends. Germline lookup yields CDR1 MNHNS and CDR2 SASEGT. CDR3: CASSEEGRAKPQHF. The CDR3 nucleotides are TGTGCCAGCAGTGAAGAGGGCAGGGCTAAGCCCCAGCATTTT.

This chain uses TRBV28 with TRBJ1-1, with 7 positions matching TRBD1. With V trimmed by 6 bases and J by 1 base, 5 bases remained unmatched. The CDR3 totals 14 residues. Germline V CDR1 and CDR2: MDHEN, SYDVKM. This CDR3 is CASRDRTQNTEAFF. The CDR3 DNA follows: TGTGCCAGCAGGGACAGGACTCAGAACACTGAAGCTTTCTTT.

The rearrangement uses TRBV6-6 and TRBJ1-5; D possibly corresponds to TRBD1 (5 bases). The germline V gene has CDR1 MNHNY and CDR2 SVGAGI (reference sequence). The CDR3 spans 14 residues. Trimming pared 0 bases from V and 15 bases from J, leaving 18 bases between. CDR3 sequence (DNA): TGTGCCAGCAGTTACTCCGAACAGGCCCGTTTACTGCATTTT. Its translation is CASSYSEQARLLHF.